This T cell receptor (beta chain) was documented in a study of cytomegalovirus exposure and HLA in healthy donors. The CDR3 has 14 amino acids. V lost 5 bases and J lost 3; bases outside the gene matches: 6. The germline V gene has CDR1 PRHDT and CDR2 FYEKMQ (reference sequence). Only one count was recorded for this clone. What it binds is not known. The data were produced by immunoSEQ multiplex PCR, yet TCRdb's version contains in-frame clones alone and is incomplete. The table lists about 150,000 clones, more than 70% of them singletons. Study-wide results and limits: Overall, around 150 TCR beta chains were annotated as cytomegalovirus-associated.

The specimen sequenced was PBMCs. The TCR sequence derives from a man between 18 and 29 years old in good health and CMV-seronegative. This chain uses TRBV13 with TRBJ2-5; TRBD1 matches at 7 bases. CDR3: CASSGQAHKETQYF. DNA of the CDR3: TGTGCCAGCAGCGGACAGGCTCATAAAGAGACCCAGTACTTC.